The T cell receptor (beta chain) described here comes from a study of blood T cell repertoires in COVID-19 (dated by TCRdb to 2019 to 2021). Turning to the overall study: Collaborator samples came from the United States, Italy and Spain and covered acute and convalescent phases of COVID-19. The material from the prospective study consisted of cDNA or gDNA derived from T cells, B-cell-depleted T cells, or PBMCs. Subjects who had been exposed to COVID-19, were actively infected with it, or had recovered from it provided the deeply sampled blood TCRbeta repertoires that made up the dataset. The repertoires were released in a freely available public database meant as a resource for research on the immune response to SARS-CoV-2. Samples came from the ongoing ImmuneRACE study (first 160 participants) plus 1,254 subjects from 6 global collaborators. A de-identified subject ID, COVID-19 status, age in years and sex were almost always included in the sample metadata. Where available, HLA class I and class II types were obtained from metadata supplied by the sample provider rather than from assay-based typing.

The collaborating institutions used their own protocols to collect whole blood in K2EDTA tubes. For TCRbeta analysis, collaborator samples were shipped as frozen whole blood, as isolated PBMCs, or as DNA extracted from either sample type. TCRbeta CDR3 regions were amplified from genomic DNA by means of the immunoSEQ Assay, a bias-controlled multiplex PCR. The study's own analysis went as follows. Within the assay, amplification of reference gene primers was used to estimate how many nucleated cells each sample contained. Sequence reads were collapsed and filtered to measure the absolute abundance of every unique TCRbeta CDR3 rearrangement. For each sample, productive Simpson clonality was calculated as the square root of Simpson's diversity index across productive rearrangements. The table comes from immuneACCESS by way of TCRdb, which keeps in-frame sequences with V and J called. Part of the clones is missing from these tables; in studies checked, under half for an unresolved V gene and the rest for unknown reasons. From that table come the V and J calls and clone size; the DNA was used to work out D and trimming. The sample includes some 100,000 clones, with about nine tenths observed a single time. Clones ranked in the top ten supply over 4.5% of the sample.

The CDR1 and CDR2 encoded by the germline V gene (reference sequence) are LGHDT and YNNKEL. The V and J ends are trimmed by 0 bases and 7 bases, leaving 15 bases between them. From the cysteine through the phenylalanine, the CDR3 covers 15 amino acids. The CDR3 DNA has 45 bases and is translated from base 1. The study at large found these results: The quantity of clinical and demographic metadata differed by source and by participant and was supplied without curation.

Many counts were recorded for this clone. This clone's antigen is unknown. No base qualities exist here, and no much larger clone lies one base off it. Recombination linked TRBV3-1 (or the pseudogene TRBV3-2) to TRBJ2-5; the D gene is possibly TRBD1, with 6 bases matching. Sequencing was done on a sample of peripheral blood. This TCR came from a man aged 50 to 60 with acute or convalescent COVID-19. The CDR3: CASSQDLQGRRTQYF. The sequence in DNA is TGTGCCAGCAGCCAAGATCTTCAGGGGCGGCGGACCCAGTACTTC.